Below, 18 T cell receptor beta chains from the same sample are listed, as sequenced in a study of shared clonotypes between healthy human individuals. CD45RO-negative, CCR7-selected cells formed the naive CD8 fraction, which excluded terminally differentiated effector memory CD45RA+ cells. Sequencing was performed with immunoSEQ multiplex PCR; in TCRdb, only in-frame clones are kept and a portion is missing. Found here are 700,000 to 950,000 clones, about 97% of them singletons; the top ten hold around 0.25%. Sequenced: naive CD8+ T cells sorted from blood. Receptor source: a man aged 25 to 40 in good health.

This clone came up once. The rearrangement joins TRBV7-6 to TRBJ1-5; D possibly corresponds to TRBD1 (5 bases). The CDR3 covers 13 residues. From germline, CDR1 is SGHVS and CDR2 FNYEAQ. V was cut by 8 bases and J by 7 bases, with 15 bases left in between. The CDR3 DNA follows: TGTGCCAGCGCCCCGCGGGGGGGACAGCCCCAGCATTTT. Translated, it gives CASAPRGGQPQHF.

The chain combines TRBV27 with TRBJ1-3, with 8 bases matching TRBD1. CDR1 and CDR2 (germline): MNHEY, SMNVEV (reference sequence). V was clipped by 4 bases and J by 10 bases; unmatched bases: 6. CDR3 length: 13 residues. CDR3 sequence (DNA): TGTGCCAGCAGTTCAATCGGACAGGGAACCATATATTTT. Translation: CASSSIGQGTIYF.

V usage is TRBV6-5 and J usage is TRBJ2-5; tentatively, D is TRBD1 (5 bases). This CDR3 is built from 14 residues. Per germline, CDR1 MNHEY and CDR2 SVGAGI. Trimming took 3 bases from V and 7 from J, leaving 15 bases between them. Here the CDR3 DNA reads TGTGCCAGCAGTTATGGCCCAGGGTTGGGGACCCAGTACTTC. Protein sequence: CASSYGPGLGTQYF.

The V call is TRBV27, the J call TRBJ1-5; D unclear. Germline assignment: CDR1 MNHEY and CDR2 SMNVEV (reference sequence). This CDR3 is 13 amino acids long. Trimming pared 5 bases from V and 0 bases from J, leaving 5 bases between. In DNA, the CDR3 is TGTGCCAGCAGTGGGAATAGCAATCAGCCCCAGCATTTT. Its protein is CASSGNSNQPQHF.

The chain carries TRBV29-1 and TRBJ1-1; 9 bases are shared with TRBD1. This CDR3 comprises 14 residues. V was pared by 5 bases and J by 3 bases, with 7 bases of the junction left unmatched. Germline values: CDR1 SQVTM, CDR2 ANQGSEA. The CDR3 DNA reads TGCAGCGTTTACCGGACAGGGGCGGACACTGAAGCTTTCTTT. This translates into CSVYRTGADTEAFF.

This clone was detected only once. The V call is TRBV5-1, the J call TRBJ1-1, with a weak D call TRBD1 (5 bases). Germline lookup yields CDR1 SGHRS and CDR2 YFSETQ. With 4 bases removed from V and 0 bases from J, the gap between germline ends came to 10 bases. This CDR3 has 14 amino acids. The CDR3 coding sequence is TGCGCCAGCAGCCCCGGGGACCTGAACACTGAAGCTTTCTTT. It encodes CASSPGDLNTEAFF.

This clone was seen a handful of times. V gene TRBV7-9 combines with J gene TRBJ2-5; tentative D call: TRBD1 (8 bases). Trimming left V 9 bases short and J 4 bases short, with 21 bases between. Germline CDR1 SEHNR, CDR2 FQNEAQ (reference sequence). This CDR3 region has 15 residues. CDR3 sequence: CARSEDREGRETQYF. The CDR3 DNA reads TGTGCCAGAAGCGAGGACAGGGAGGGGAGAGAGACCCAGTACTTC.

This chain joins TRBV6-5 and TRBJ2-7, with no clear D. Germline V CDR1 and CDR2: MNHEY, SVGAGI. The CDR3 totals 11 residues. Trimming shortened V by 4 bases and J by 3 bases, and 4 bases separated the two germline ends. The CDR3 DNA reads TGTGCCAGCAGTTGGAACTACGAGCAGTACTTC. Translated: CASSWNYEQYF.

V usage is TRBV9 and J usage is TRBJ1-1, with 8 bases fitting TRBD1. Looked up from germline, CDR1 is SGDLS and CDR2 is YYNGEE. V shed 0 bases, J shed 1 base, and the junction held 5 bases outside the gene matches. This CDR3 is built from 16 residues. In DNA form, the CDR3 reads TGTGCCAGCAGCGTAGCTCCCGGGACAGGGAACACTGAAGCTTTCTTT. Its translation: CASSVAPGTGNTEAFF. Supplemented by reference TRBV9 and TRBJ1-1, the full variable domain reads DSGVTQTPKHLITATGQRVTLRCSPRSGDLSVYWYQQSLDQGLQFLIQYYNGEERAKGNILERFSAQQFPDLHSELNLSSLELGDSALYFCASSVAPGTGNTEAFFGQGTRLTVV.

This chain joins TRBV9 and TRBJ2-5, with D maybe TRBD1 (5 bases). Trimming took off 0 bases at V and 5 bases at J, with 23 bases between the two ends. The CDR3 loop spans 18 amino acids. CDR1 and CDR2 from the germline V gene are SGDLS and YYNGEE. The CDR3 is CASSVGTLPGSQKETQYF. The CDR3, as DNA: TGTGCCAGCAGCGTAGGAACCCTCCCAGGGTCTCAAAAGGAGACCCAGTACTTC.

V is TRBV4-1 and J is TRBJ2-7, with no clear D. This CDR3 comprises 14 residues. Trimming took off 4 bases at V and 1 base at J, with 11 bases between the two ends. Germline CDR1 and CDR2: MGHRA and YSYEKL. As DNA, the CDR3 is TGCGCCAGCAGCCCGACGTGGGGATCCTACGAGCAGTACTTC. It encodes CASSPTWGSYEQYF.

The chain carries TRBV9 and TRBJ1-4; D remains unclear. The CDR3 has 12 amino acids. Germline assignment: CDR1 SGDLS and CDR2 YYNGEE. V lost 3 bases to trimming and J lost 2 bases, with 2 bases between them. The CDR3 loop is CASSGTNEKLFF. CDR3 nucleotide sequence: TGTGCCAGCAGCGGGACTAATGAAAAACTGTTTTTT.

This CDR3 reads CASSLAFGTLTYEQYF. The CDR3 DNA reads TGTGCCAGCAGTTTAGCCTTCGGGACACTTACCTACGAGCAGTACTTC. The chain has TRBV6-5 and TRBJ2-7, with D possibly matching TRBD1 (6 bases). CDR3 size: 16 residues. Germline CDR1 is MNHEY and CDR2 is SVGAGI. V was pared by 4 bases and J by 2 bases, with 18 bases between.

This sequence joins TRBV7-9 and TRBJ2-7; D gene ambiguous. This CDR3 is built from 12 residues. V shed 5 bases and J shed 4 bases, with 9 bases lying between them. Germline V gene sequence: CDR1 SEHNR, CDR2 FQNEAQ (reference sequence). CDR3 residues: CASSADIYEQYF. The CDR3 nucleotides read TGTGCCAGCAGCGCAGACATTTACGAGCAGTACTTC.

The V gene is TRBV9, the J gene TRBJ2-5; 13 nucleotides align to TRBD2. The CDR3 covers 15 residues. Germline values: CDR1 SGDLS, CDR2 YYNGEE. Trimming at V came to 3 bases and at J to 5 bases, leaving 4 bases not matched to a gene. This chain's CDR3 is CASSDGLAGEETQYF. CDR3 DNA: TGTGCCAGCAGCGACGGACTAGCGGGAGAGGAGACCCAGTACTTC. The full variable domain, completed using reference TRBV9 and TRBJ2-5, is DSGVTQTPKHLITATGQRVTLRCSPRSGDLSVYWYQQSLDQGLQFLIQYYNGEERAKGNILERFSAQQFPDLHSELNLSSLELGDSALYFCASSDGLAGEETQYFGPGTRLLVL.

The chain couples TRBV7-2 to TRBJ2-2, with D hard to call. Trimming shortened V by 0 bases and J by 4 bases, and 15 bases separated the two germline ends. The length of the CDR3 is 17 residues. Per the germline V gene, CDR1 is SGHTA and CDR2 is FQGNSA. CDR3 amino acids: CASSLAPGPLLTGELFF. The DNA of the CDR3 is TGTGCCAGCAGCTTAGCTCCGGGTCCACTCCTCACCGGGGAGCTGTTTTTT.

The chain joins TRBV9 to TRBJ2-3; no reliable D call. V was cut by 3 bases and J by 2 bases, with 13 bases left in between. Per germline, CDR1 SGDLS and CDR2 YYNGEE. This CDR3 is built from 15 residues. The CDR3 bases are TGTGCCAGCAGCGACCCAGGAGTACACACAGATACGCAGTATTTT. This translates into CASSDPGVHTDTQYF.

CDR3 sequence: CASSLGHLSPTGSYNEQFF. The CDR3 bases are TGTGCCAGCAGCTTAGGCCACCTAAGCCCTACGGGCTCCTACAATGAGCAGTTCTTC. This chain uses TRBV13 with TRBJ2-1; D uncertain. Between the trimmed V and J ends, which lost 0 bases and 0 bases, there was a span of 18 bases. This CDR3 is 19 amino acids long. Germline lookup yields CDR1 PRHDT and CDR2 FYEKMQ (reference sequence).